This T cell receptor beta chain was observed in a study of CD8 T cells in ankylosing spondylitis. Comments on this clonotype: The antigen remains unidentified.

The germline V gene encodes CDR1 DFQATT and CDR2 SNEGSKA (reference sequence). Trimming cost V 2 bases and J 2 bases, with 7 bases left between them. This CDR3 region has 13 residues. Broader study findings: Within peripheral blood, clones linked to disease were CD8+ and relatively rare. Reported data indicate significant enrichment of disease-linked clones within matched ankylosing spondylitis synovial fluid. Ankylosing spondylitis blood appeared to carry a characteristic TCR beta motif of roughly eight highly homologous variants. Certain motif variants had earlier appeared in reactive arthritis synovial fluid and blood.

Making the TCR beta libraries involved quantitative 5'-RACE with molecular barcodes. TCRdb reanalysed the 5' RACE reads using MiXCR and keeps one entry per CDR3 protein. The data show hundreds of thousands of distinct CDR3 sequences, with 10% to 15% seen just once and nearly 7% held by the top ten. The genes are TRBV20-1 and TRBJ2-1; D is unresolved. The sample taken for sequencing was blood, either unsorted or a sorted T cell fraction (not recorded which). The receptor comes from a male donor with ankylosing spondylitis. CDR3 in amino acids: CSARYRPYNEQFF. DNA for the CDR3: TGCAGTGCTAGATACCGGCCCTACAATGAGCAGTTCTTC.